This TCR beta chain was found in a study of T cells after yellow fever vaccination. V lost 6 bases to trimming and J lost 4 bases, with 17 bases between them. This CDR3 has 15 amino acids. Study findings and constraints: Subsequent to the booster, the majority of primary-vaccination clones reappeared (around 96% CD4, 88% CD8). Only a small proportion of the clonotypes turned up in both the CD4 and the CD8 compartments, likely arising from convergent recombination.

TCRdb recomputed calls from the 5' RACE reads with MiXCR, one row per CDR3 protein. This table holds approximately 85,000 distinct CDR3 sequences, roughly 15% found once. This specimen was CD8+ T cells not binding an NS4B(214-222) dextramer, sorted from PBMCs, taken roughly 23 days after the first yellow fever vaccination. The chain combines TRBV5-3 with TRBJ1-5; D is ambiguous. TRBV5-3 is designated an ORF whose function remains uncertain. This TCR was recovered from a man younger than 30 who received the YFV17D yellow fever vaccine. The CDR3 protein is CARTLRVRPNQPQHF. CDR3 DNA: TGTGCCAGAACCCTGAGGGTACGGCCGAATCAGCCCCAGCATTTT.